This TCR beta chain was documented in a study of vaccination and CD4 T cells after COVID-19. An Oncomine TCR Beta short-read assay was used to sequence the DNA from cultured CD4+ T cells. TCRdb reanalysed the PCR reads using MiXCR and keeps one entry per CDR3 protein. The table records under 20,000 distinct CDR3 sequences, approximately 68% of them present only once. The germline V gene encodes CDR1 MNHEY and CDR2 SMNVEV (reference sequence). The CDR3 has 14 amino acids. The V and J ends lost 5 bases and 4 bases respectively, with 14 bases between them. Sample treatment: approximately 9-day PBMC culture with coronavirus spike peptide pools or control peptides (ViraFEST assay). This clonotype was detected a few times. Its matching antigen is unknown.

The TCR was taken from a human donor who had recovered from COVID-19. The material sequenced was CD4+ T cells from blood, cultured in vitro. J is TRBJ1-1 and V is TRBV27; D is perhaps TRBD1 (5 bases). CDR3 residues: CASSLTGRGTEAFF. DNA for the CDR3: TGTGCCAGCAGTCTTACCGGGAGGGGCACTGAAGCTTTCTTT.